A single sample gave rise to the 13 T cell receptor beta chains below, sequenced in a study of monozygotic twins with inflammatory bowel disease. Each CDR3 protein gets one entry in TCRdb, which reprocessed the 5' RACE reads and gives no DNA. This listing includes around 450,000 distinct CDR3 sequences. Source material: blood. The receptor set was obtained from a human donor with ulcerative colitis or Crohn's disease, or a healthy co-twin of an affected twin (not recorded which).

The chain recombines TRBV3-1 with TRBJ2-3; TCRdb designates TRBD1, a call that cannot be tested without DNA. Germline values: CDR1 LGHDT, CDR2 YNNKEL (reference sequence). The CDR3 is made up of 16 amino acids. The CDR3 protein is CASSQVRGQSTDTQYF.

This rearrangement joins TRBV20-1 to TRBJ2-5; the D call of TRBD2 rests on TCRdb alone, since no DNA is present to check it. This CDR3 comprises 15 residues. Germline V gives CDR1 DFQATT, CDR2 SNEGSKA (reference sequence). This CDR3 reads CSAKPRTSGEETQYF.

The CDR3 here is CAKGTEDSYEQYF. The chain uses TRBV2 and TRBJ2-7; TCRdb's D call, TRBD1, is unchecked because there is no DNA. Germline values: CDR1 SNHLY, CDR2 FYNNEI. CDR3 length: 13 amino acids.

The rearrangement uses TRBV2 and TRBJ1-4; TCRdb's D gene call, TRBD1, goes unchecked for lack of DNA. The V gene's germline CDR1 is SNHLY and CDR2 FYNNEI. The CDR3 is 15 amino acids. The CDR3 loop is CASSPRQGLNEKLFF.

V usage is TRBV19 and J usage is TRBJ1-2. This CDR3 contains 14 residues. The germline V gene has CDR1 LNHDA and CDR2 SQIVND (reference sequence). CDR3 region: CASSGGTPSYGYTF.

This sequence joins TRBV2 and TRBJ2-5; TCRdb names TRBD1, which stays unverified in the absence of DNA. Germline CDR1 SNHLY, CDR2 FYNNEI. This CDR3 has 14 residues. Here the CDR3 reads CASSETGSVETQYF.

The chain has TRBV10-3 and TRBJ2-1. The CDR3 length is 11 residues. Per the germline V gene, CDR1 is ENHRY and CDR2 is SYGVKD. The chain's CDR3 is CAISEGDEQFF.

The genes are TRBV3-1 and TRBJ2-2; TCRdb proposes TRBD1, but this gene call is untestable without DNA. Germline values: CDR1 LGHDT, CDR2 YNNKEL (reference sequence). This CDR3 has 17 residues. The CDR3 sequence is CASSRHSGTPNTGELFF.

The chain combines TRBV29-1 with TRBJ2-3; TCRdb's D gene call, TRBD1, goes unchecked for lack of DNA. The germline gives CDR1 SQVTM, CDR2 ANQGSEA. The CDR3 runs 14 residues. The chain's CDR3 is CSVEGDGSTDTQYF.

J is TRBJ1-6 and V is TRBV12-3 or TRBV12-4; TCRdb outputs TRBD1, but without DNA this stays unchecked. This CDR3 is 15 amino acids long. The CDR3 loop reads CASSLTGTYNSPLHF.

The chain is built from TRBV7-2 and TRBJ1-2; TCRdb's D call of TRBD1 is untestable without DNA. This CDR3 comprises 19 residues. CDR1 is SGHTA, CDR2 FQGNSA, per germline. CDR3 region: CASSGDFPGQTFLNYGYTF.

The chain joins TRBV2 to TRBJ1-2; checking the TCRdb D call of TRBD1 is not possible without DNA. CDR1 is SNHLY and CDR2 is FYNNEI in the germline V gene. This CDR3 comprises 13 residues. The CDR3 loop reads CASRRDSTYGYTF.

The gene calls are TRBV6-2 or TRBV6-3 and TRBJ2-1; TCRdb's D call of TRBD1 is untestable without DNA. This CDR3 is built from 20 residues. CDR1 and CDR2 from the germline V gene are MNHEY and SVGEGT. The CDR3 is CASSYSIGGAIKESFNEQFF.